This T cell receptor beta chain derives from a study of CD8+ T cells in alopecia areata. Whole-study context: Oral tofacitinib, 5 to 10 mg twice daily, was given in an open-label trial. Regarding the study as a whole: With patients, TCR sharing proved less clear than in mice, a difference possibly related to HLA.

In each case, RNA was isolated and then reverse transcribed into cDNA as the sequencing template. Only in-frame clones appear in the TCRdb table, and some are missing; sequencing was by immunoSEQ multiplex PCR. In the table there are 200,000 to 250,000 clones, less than 45% of which are singletons. CDR3 length equals 12 residues. The germline V and J ends were trimmed by 2 bases and 4 bases, with 5 bases remaining between them. The germline V gene has CDR1 SGDLS and CDR2 YYNGEE. Of note for this clone: Its antigen is undetermined.

Sample treatment: oral pan-JAK inhibitor, 5-10 mg twice daily. CD4+ and CD8+ T cells were sorted from PBMCs. The receptor's source is a human donor with alopecia areata. The gene calls are TRBV9 and TRBJ2-3; D ambiguous. This material consisted of CD4+ T cells sorted from blood, taken between weeks 30 and 35, from a patient treated with tofacitinib. Here the CDR3 reads CASSVQSDTQYF. For the CDR3, the DNA is TGTGCCAGCAGCGTGCAATCAGATACGCAGTATTTT.